The clone carrying this TCR beta chain was counted only a few times. This CDR3 is built from 15 residues. CDR1 is DFQATT, CDR2 SNEGSKA, per germline (reference sequence). V was shortened by 0 bases and J by 5 bases, with 17 bases between the two germline ends. TCRdb processed the RT-PCR reads anew with MiXCR; each CDR3 protein has one entry. The sample shows hundreds of thousands of distinct CDR3 sequences, 14% of them seen only once. This clonotype was sampled from a female donor in good health, serving as a healthy control. Sequenced sample: memory CD4+ T cells from blood. This chain uses TRBV20-1 with TRBJ2-7; tentative D call: TRBD2 (7 bases). CDR3 coding DNA: TGCAGTGCTAGAGATCCTCGGGGGGCCGGTGACGAGCAGTACTTC. Its translation is CSARDPRGAGDEQYF.